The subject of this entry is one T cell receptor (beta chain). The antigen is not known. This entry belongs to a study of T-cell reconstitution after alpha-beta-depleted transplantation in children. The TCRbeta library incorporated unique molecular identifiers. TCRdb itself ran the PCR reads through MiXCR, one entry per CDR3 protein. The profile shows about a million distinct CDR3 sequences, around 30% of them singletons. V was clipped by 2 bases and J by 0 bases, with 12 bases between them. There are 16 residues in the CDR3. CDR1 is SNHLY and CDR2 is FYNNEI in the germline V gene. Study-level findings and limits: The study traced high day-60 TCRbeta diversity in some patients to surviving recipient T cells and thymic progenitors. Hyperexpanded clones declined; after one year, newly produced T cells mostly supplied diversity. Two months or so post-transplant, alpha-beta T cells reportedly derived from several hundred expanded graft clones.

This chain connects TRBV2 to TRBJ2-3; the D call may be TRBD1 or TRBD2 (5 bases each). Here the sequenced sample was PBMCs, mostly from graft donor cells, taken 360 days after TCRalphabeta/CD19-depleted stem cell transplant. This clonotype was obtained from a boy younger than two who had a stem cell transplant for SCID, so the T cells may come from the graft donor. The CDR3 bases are TGTGCCAGCAGTGAATTCGACGGGGCCAGCACAGATACGCAGTATTTT. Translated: CASSEFDGASTDTQYF.